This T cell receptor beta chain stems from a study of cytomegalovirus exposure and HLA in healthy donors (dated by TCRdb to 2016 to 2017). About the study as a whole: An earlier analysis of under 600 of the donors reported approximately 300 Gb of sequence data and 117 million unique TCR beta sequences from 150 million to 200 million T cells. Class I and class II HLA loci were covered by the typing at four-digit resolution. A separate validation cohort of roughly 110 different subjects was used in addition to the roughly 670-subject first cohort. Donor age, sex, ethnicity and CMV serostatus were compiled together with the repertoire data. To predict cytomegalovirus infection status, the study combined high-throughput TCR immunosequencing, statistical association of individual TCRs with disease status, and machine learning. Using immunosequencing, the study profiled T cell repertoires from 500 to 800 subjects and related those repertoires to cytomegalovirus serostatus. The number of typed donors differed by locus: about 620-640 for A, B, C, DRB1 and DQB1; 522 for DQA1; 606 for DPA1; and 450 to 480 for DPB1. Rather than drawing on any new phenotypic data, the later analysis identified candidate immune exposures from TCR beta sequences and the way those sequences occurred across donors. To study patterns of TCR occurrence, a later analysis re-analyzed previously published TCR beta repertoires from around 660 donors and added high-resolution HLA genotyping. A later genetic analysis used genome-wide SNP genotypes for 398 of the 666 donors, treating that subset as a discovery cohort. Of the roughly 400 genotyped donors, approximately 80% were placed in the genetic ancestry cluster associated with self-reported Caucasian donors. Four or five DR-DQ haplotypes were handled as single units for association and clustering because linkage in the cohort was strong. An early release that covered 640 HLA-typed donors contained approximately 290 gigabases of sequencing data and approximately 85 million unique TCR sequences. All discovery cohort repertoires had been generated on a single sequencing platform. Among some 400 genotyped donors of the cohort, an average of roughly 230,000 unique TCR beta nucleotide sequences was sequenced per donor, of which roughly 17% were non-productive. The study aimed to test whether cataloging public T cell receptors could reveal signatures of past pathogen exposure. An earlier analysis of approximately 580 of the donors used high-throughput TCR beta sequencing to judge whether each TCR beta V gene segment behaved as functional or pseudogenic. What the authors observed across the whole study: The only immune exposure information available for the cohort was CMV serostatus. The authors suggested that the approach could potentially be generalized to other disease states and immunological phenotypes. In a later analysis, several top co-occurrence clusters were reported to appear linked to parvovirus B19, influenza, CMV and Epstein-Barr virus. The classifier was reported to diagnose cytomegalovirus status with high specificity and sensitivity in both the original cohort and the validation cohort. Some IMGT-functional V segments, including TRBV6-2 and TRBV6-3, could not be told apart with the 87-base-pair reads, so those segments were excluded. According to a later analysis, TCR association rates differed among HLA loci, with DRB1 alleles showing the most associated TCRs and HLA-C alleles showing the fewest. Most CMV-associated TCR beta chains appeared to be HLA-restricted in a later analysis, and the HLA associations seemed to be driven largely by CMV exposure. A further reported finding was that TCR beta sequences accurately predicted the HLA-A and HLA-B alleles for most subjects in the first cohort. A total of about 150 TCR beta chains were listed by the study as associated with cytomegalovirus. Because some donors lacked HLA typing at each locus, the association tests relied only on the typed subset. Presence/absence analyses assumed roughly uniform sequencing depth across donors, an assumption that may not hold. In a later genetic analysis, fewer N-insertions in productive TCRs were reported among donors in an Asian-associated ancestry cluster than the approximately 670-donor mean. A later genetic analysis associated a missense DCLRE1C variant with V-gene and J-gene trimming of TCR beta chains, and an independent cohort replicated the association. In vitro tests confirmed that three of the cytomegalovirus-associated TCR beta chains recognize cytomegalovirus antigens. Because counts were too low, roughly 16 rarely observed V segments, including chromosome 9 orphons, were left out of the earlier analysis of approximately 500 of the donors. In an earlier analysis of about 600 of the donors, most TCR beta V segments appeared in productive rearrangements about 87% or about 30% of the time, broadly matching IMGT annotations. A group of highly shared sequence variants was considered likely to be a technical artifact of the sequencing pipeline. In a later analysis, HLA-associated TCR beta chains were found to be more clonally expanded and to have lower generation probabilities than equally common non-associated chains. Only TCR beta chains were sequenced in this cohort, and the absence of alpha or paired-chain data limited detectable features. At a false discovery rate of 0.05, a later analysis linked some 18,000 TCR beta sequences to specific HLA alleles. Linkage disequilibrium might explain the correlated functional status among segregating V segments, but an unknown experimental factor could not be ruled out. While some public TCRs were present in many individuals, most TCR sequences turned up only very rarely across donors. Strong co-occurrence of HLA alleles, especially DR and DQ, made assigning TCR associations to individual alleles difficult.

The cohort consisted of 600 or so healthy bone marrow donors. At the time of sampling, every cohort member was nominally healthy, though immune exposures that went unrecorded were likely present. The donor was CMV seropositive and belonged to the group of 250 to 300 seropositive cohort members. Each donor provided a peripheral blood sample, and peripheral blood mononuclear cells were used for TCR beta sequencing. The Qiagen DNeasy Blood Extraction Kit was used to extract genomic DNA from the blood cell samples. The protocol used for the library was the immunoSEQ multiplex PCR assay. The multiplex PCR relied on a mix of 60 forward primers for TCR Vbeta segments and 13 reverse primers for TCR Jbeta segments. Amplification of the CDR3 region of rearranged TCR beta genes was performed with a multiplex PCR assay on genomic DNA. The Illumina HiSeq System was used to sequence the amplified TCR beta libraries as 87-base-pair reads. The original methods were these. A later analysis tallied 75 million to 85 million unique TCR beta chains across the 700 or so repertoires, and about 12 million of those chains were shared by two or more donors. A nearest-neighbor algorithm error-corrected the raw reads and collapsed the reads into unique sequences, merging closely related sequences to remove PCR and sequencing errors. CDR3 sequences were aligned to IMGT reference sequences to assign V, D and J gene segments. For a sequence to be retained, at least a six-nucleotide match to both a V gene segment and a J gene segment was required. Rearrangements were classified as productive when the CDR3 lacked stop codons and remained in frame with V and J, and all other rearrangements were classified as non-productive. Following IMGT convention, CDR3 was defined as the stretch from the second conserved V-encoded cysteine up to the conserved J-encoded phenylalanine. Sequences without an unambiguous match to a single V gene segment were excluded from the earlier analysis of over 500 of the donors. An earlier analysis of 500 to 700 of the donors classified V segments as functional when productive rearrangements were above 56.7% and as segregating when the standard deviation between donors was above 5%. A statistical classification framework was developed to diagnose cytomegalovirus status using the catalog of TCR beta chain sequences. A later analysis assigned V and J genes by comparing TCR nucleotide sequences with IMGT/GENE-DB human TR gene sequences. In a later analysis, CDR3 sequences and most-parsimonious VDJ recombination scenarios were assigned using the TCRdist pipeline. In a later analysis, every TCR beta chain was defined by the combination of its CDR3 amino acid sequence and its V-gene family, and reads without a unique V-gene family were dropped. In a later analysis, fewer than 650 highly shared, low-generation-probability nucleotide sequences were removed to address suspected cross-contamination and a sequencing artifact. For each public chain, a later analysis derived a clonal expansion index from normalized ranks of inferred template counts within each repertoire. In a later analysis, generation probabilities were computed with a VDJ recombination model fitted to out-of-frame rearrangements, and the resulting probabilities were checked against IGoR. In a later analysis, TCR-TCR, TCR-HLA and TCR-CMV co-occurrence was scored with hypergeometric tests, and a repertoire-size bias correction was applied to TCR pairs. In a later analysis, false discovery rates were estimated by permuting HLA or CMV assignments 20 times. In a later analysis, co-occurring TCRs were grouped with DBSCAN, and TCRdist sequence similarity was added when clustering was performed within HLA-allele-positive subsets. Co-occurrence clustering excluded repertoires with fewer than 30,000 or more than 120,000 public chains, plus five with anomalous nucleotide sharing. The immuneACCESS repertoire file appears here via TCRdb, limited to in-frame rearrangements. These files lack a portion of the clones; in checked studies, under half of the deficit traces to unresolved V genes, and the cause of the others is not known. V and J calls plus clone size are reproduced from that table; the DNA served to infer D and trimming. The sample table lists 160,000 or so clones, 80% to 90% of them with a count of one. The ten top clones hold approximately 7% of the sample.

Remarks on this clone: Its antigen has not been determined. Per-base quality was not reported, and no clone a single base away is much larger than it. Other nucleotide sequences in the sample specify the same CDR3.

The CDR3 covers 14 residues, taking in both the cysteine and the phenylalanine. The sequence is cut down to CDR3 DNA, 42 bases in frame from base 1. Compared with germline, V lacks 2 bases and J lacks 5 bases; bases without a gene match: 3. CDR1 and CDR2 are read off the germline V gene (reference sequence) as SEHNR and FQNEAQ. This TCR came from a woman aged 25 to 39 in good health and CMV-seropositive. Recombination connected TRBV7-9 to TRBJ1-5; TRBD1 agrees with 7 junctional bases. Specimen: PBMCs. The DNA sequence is TGTGCCAGCAGCTTACCAGGGGGAGATCAGCCCCAGCATTTT. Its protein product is CASSLPGGDQPQHF.